A selection of T cell receptor beta chains follows, all from one sample in a study of cytomegalovirus exposure and HLA in healthy donors. Profiled with immunoSEQ multiplex PCR; TCRdb holds only in-frame clones, not every one. The table has about 200,000 clones, around 86% seen once. The material sequenced was PBMCs. The receptors here all came from a man aged 25 to 40 in good health and CMV-seronegative. The CDR3 runs from the conserved cysteine through the conserved F or W. The D gene is left open where the match is weak. Clone size is not always given. Where it is, it says once, few, many or a class for expanded clones.

j_call v_call clone_size d_call cdr3_nt cdr3_aa
TRBJ2-3 TRBV28 NA TRBD2 TGTGCCAGCAGTAGGACTAGCGGGGGGGCCGATACGCAGTATTTT CASSRTSGGADTQYF
TRBJ1-5 TRBV7-7 once TRBD1 TGTGCTAGCAACCCAGGGGGTTACAGCAATCAGCCCCAGCATTTT CASNPGGYSNQPQHF
TRBJ1-2 TRBV4-2 NA NA TGTGCCAGCAGCCTTTCCTCGGAGGGGCGGGACGGCTACACCTTC CASSLSSEGRDGYTF
TRBJ1-2 TRBV4-1 NA NA TGCGCCAGCAGCCAAGATGCAGGGGATGGCTACACCTTC CASSQDAGDGYTF
TRBJ2-1 TRBV6-5 NA NA TGTGCCAGCAGTTACCCCCAGGGGGGTAAGTATGAGCAGTTCTTC CASSYPQGGKYEQFF
TRBJ2-1 TRBV2 once TRBD2 TGTGCCAGCAGTGAGGTCCGACTAGCGGTTTACAATGAGCAGTTCTTC CASSEVRLAVYNEQFF
TRBJ2-1 TRBV6-4 NA NA TGTGCCAGCAGTGCCACAAGGGGGGGGGCCTACAATGAGCAGTTCTTC CASSATRGGAYNEQFF
TRBJ2-2 TRBV9 few TRBD2 TGTGCCAGCAGCGTAGGTCTAGCGGGATGGAAAAACTCCGGGGAGCTGTTTTTT CASSVGLAGWKNSGELFF
TRBJ2-1 TRBV27 few TRBD2 TGTGCCAGCAGTCCCCTAGCGGGAGGGGTTAATGAGCAGTTCTTC CASSPLAGGVNEQFF
TRBJ1-4 TRBV2 NA NA NA CASSFGPGGFANEKLFF
TRBJ2-2 TRBV19 NA TRBD2 TGTGCCAGTGGGGCGGGAGGGACCGGGGAGCTGTTTTTT CASGAGGTGELFF
TRBJ2-7 TRBV7-7 NA NA TGTGCTAGCAGCCAAACAGGGACCTACGAGCAGTACTTC CASSQTGTYEQYF
TRBJ2-7 TRBV11-2 NA NA TGTGCCAGCAGCTCAGGACAGATATACGAGCAGTACTTC CASSSGQIYEQYF
TRBJ2-1 TRBV7-9 NA NA TGTGCCAGCAGCTTAGTAGGGAGTGAGCAGTTCTTC CASSLVGSEQFF
TRBJ1-5 TRBV9 NA TRBD1 TGTGCCAGCAGCGTAGGTGAAGGGGGCGTCGGGCATCAGCCCCAGCATTTT CASSVGEGGVGHQPQHF
TRBJ2-7 TRBV13 NA TRBD1 TGTGCCAGCAGCACAGGACAGGAACGGTACTTC CASSTGQERYF
TRBJ2-7 TRBV5-6 NA TRBD1 TGTGCCAGCAGCACGGACAGGGTGGGCGAGCAGTACTTC CASSTDRVGEQYF
TRBJ1-1 TRBV27 NA TRBD1 TGTGCCAGCAGCCCGACAGGGGGCGGGAGGAACACTGAAGCTTTCTTT CASSPTGGGRNTEAFF
TRBJ1-5 TRBV29-1 NA TRBD1 TGCAGCGCCCAGGGGGCGGGGGAGGGCCAGCCCCAGCATTTT CSAQGAGEGQPQHF
TRBJ2-2 TRBV5-5 once NA TGTGCCAGCAGCTTGGACTCCGGGGAGCTGTTTTTT CASSLDSGELFF
TRBJ2-3 TRBV11-2 once NA TGTGCCAGCAGCTTAGCCCCAGTGGGCACAGGTCACACAGATACGCAGTATTTT CASSLAPVGTGHTDTQYF
TRBJ2-7 TRBV7-2 once TRBD2 TGTGCCAGCAGCTTAGGGGGACTAGATTCCTACGAGCAGTACTTC CASSLGGLDSYEQYF
TRBJ1-5 TRBV6-1 NA TRBD1 TGTGCCAGCAGTGAAGACAGGGGCTATAGCAATCAGCCCCAGCATTTT CASSEDRGYSNQPQHF
TRBJ2-1 TRBV5-4 few NA TGTGCCAAGACAGGATACTCCTACAATGAGCAGTTCTTC CAKTGYSYNEQFF
TRBJ1-2 TRBV28 NA TRBD1 TGTGCCAGCAGTTCCCCTCCCGACAGGGGGCTGGATGGCTACACCTTC CASSSPPDRGLDGYTF
TRBJ1-6 TRBV11-2 NA NA TGTGCCAGCAGCTCACCGAGGGGGGGGCATTCACCCCTCCACTTT CASSSPRGGHSPLHF
TRBJ2-4 TRBV28 NA NA TGTGCCAGCAGTTTTCGCAGGCATCTAGCCAAAAACATTCAGTACTTC CASSFRRHLAKNIQYF
TRBJ2-1 TRBV7-6 NA TRBD2 TGTGCCAGCAGCCTCCAACTAGCGGCATACAATGAGCAGTTCTTC CASSLQLAAYNEQFF
TRBJ2-1 TRBV6-1 NA NA TGTGCCAGCAGTCAGGGGTTCGCTTACAATGAGCAGTTCTTC CASSQGFAYNEQFF
TRBJ1-1 TRBV11-2 NA NA TGTGCCAGCAGCTTAGGGGGCCGCCGGGTGAACACTGAAGCTTTCTTT CASSLGGRRVNTEAFF
TRBJ1-1 TRBV18 NA NA TGTGCCAGCTCGCCTGATCTGACGGGTACTGAAGCTTTCTTT CASSPDLTGTEAFF
TRBJ1-4 TRBV7-8 NA TRBD1 TGTGCCAGCAGCTTAGCCCCGGGACAGTCTAACTTTAATGAAAAACTGTTTTTT CASSLAPGQSNFNEKLFF